The 15 T cell receptor beta chains presented below share a single source sample, sequenced in a study of T cells in Graves' hyperthyroidism and ophthalmopathy. Amplified regions were TCR beta CDR3 sequences from RNA transcripts. Initially, a first-round RT-PCR of the TCR CDR3 employed the HTBI primer set. Via MiXCR, TCRdb re-called the multiplex PCR reads, giving one row per CDR3 protein. Of fewer than 350,000 distinct CDR3 sequences in the sample, around 18% were seen once. The specimen was blood. These receptors all come from a woman aged 40-49 years with Graves' ophthalmopathy.

This clonotype appeared many times. A clone one base away is much larger, so this may be a read error. The chain has TRBV28 and TRBJ1-2, with D tentatively TRBD1 (5 bases). CDR1 is MDHEN, CDR2 SYDVKM, per germline. The CDR3 totals 13 residues. The CDR3 DNA reads TGTGCCAGCACCCCGTCAGGGTTCTATGGCCACACCTTC. Amino acids: CASTPSGFYGHTF.

This clonotype was observed at least ten times. This chain links TRBV6-2 or TRBV6-3 with TRBJ1-5, with D unclear. This CDR3 is built from 17 residues. Germline V gene lookup returns CDR1 MNHEY and CDR2 SVGEGT. The V end was cut by 7 bases, the J end by 3 bases, with 22 bases between. CDR3 nucleotides: TGTGCCAGCACCCGGGGAGGGCCCCCATATCCCAATCAGCCCCAGCATTTT. It codes for CASTRGGPPYPNQPQHF.

This clonotype was recorded many times. The chain links TRBV7-2 to TRBJ2-7; D might be TRBD1 (6 bases). In germline, CDR1 is SGHTA, CDR2 FQGNSA. V shed 5 bases and J shed 4 bases, with 15 bases lying between them. The CDR3 has 14 residues. The CDR3 protein is CASSPGTKIYEQYF. CDR3 DNA: TGTGCCAGCAGCCCCGGGACAAAGATATACGAGCAGTACTTC.

This rearrangement joins TRBV25-1 to TRBJ1-1; 7 bases line up with TRBD1. The germline V gene has CDR1 MGHDK and CDR2 SYGVNS. The CDR3 totals 14 residues. V gave up 4 bases and J gave up 4 bases; unmatched junction bases: 6. CDR3 sequence: CASSGQGKSTEAFF. The CDR3, as DNA: TGTGCCAGCAGTGGACAGGGTAAAAGCACTGAAGCTTTCTTT.

V usage is TRBV29-1 and J usage is TRBJ2-2; D tentatively fits TRBD1 or TRBD2 (6 bases each). The CDR3 totals 14 residues. Trimming took 3 bases from V and 1 from J, leaving 9 bases between them. Germline CDR1 is SQVTM and CDR2 is ANQGSEA. The CDR3 reads CSVDGGKNTGELFF. The CDR3 DNA follows: TGCAGCGTTGACGGGGGCAAGAACACCGGGGAGCTGTTTTTT.

This clonotype was counted at least ten times. V and J are TRBV6-2 or TRBV6-3 and TRBJ2-7; D call uncertain. Trimming cost V 2 bases and J 2 bases, with 13 bases left between them. The CDR3 totals 15 residues. Germline V gives CDR1 MNHEY, CDR2 SVGEGT. The DNA for the CDR3 is TGTGCCAGCAGTTACCAGGTAGCTCCCACCTACGAGCAGTACTTC. Its translation is CASSYQVAPTYEQYF.

The chain employs TRBV29-1 and TRBJ1-1; no firm D call. The CDR3 covers 10 residues. The germline V gene has CDR1 SQVTM and CDR2 ANQGSEA. V was shortened by 4 bases and J by 7 bases, with 7 bases between the two germline ends. CDR3 loop: CSVGVVEAFF. In nucleotides, the CDR3 is TGCAGCGTTGGTGTGGTTGAAGCTTTCTTT.

This clonotype was seen more than once but under ten times. The gene calls are TRBV5-6 and TRBJ1-2, with 7 bases matching TRBD1. This CDR3 has 16 residues. Losses at the gene ends were 6 bases for V and 4 bases for J; bases not matched to a gene: 15. Per germline, CDR1 SGHDT and CDR2 YYEEEE. CDR3: CASIRTWTGPVYGYTF. The CDR3 DNA is TGTGCCAGCATTAGGACTTGGACAGGCCCTGTCTATGGCTACACCTTC.

This clonotype was seen many times. The chain joins TRBV19 to TRBJ2-1; a weak D match, TRBD2 (6 bases). The CDR3 covers 16 residues. Germline CDR1 reads LNHDA; CDR2 reads SQIVND (reference sequence). V lost 5 bases, J lost 4 bases, and 18 bases lay in between. In DNA, the CDR3 is TGTGCCAGTAGTCCTCTGACGGGAGAGAGGTACAATGAGCAGTTCTTC. Protein: CASSPLTGERYNEQFF. Full variable domain (rest looked up from reference TRBV19 and TRBJ2-1): DGGITQSPKYLFRKEGQNVTLSCEQNLNHDAMYWYRQDPGQGLRLIYYSQIVNDFQKGDIAEGYSVSREKKESFPLTVTSAQKNPTAFYLCASSPLTGERYNEQFFGPGTRLTVL.

This clonotype was counted at least ten times. CDR3 sequence: CASSVGWAVEGYTF. In nucleotides, the CDR3 is TGTGCCAGCAGCGTAGGGTGGGCGGTGGAGGGCTACACCTTC. The chain links TRBV9 to TRBJ1-2; the D is unclear. Germline CDR1 reads SGDLS; CDR2 reads YYNGEE. V was pared by 0 bases and J by 8 bases, with 14 bases between. The CDR3 runs to 14 residues.

J is TRBJ1-5 and V is TRBV10-3; 8 nucleotides align to TRBD1. The CDR3 spans 15 residues. Per the germline V gene, CDR1 is ENHRY and CDR2 is SYGVKD. V trimming: 3 bases; J trimming: 6 bases; junction bases outside the gene matches: 7. CDR3 nucleotides: TGTGCCATCAGTGATACAGGACAGGGTGGTCAGCCCCAGCATTTT. Translated: CAISDTGQGGQPQHF.

This clonotype was seen repeatedly, ten times or more. The chain recombines TRBV12-5 with TRBJ2-2; perhaps TRBD1 as D (6 bases). The CDR3 spans 16 residues. CDR1 and CDR2 (germline): LGHNT, FRNRAP. V was clipped by 0 bases and J by 4 bases, with 12 bases between them. The CDR3 here is CASGLVSGQLTGELFF. As DNA, the CDR3 is TGTGCTAGTGGTTTGGTATCGGGACAACTCACCGGGGAGCTGTTTTTT.

V gene TRBV10-3 combines with J gene TRBJ2-7; 9 bases fit TRBD1. V was clipped by 0 bases and J by 2 bases; unmatched bases: 2. Germline CDR1 is ENHRY and CDR2 is SYGVKD. CDR3 length: 15 residues. The CDR3 sequence is CAISESGQGPYEQYF. DNA of the CDR3: TGTGCCATCAGTGAGTCGGGACAGGGACCCTACGAGCAGTACTTC.

This clonotype was observed many times. The genes are TRBV12-3 or TRBV12-4 and TRBJ1-5; D uncertain. The CDR3 totals 17 residues. With 1 base removed from V and 5 bases from J, the gap between germline ends came to 18 bases. CDR3 loop: CASSLGRHLFQDQPQHF. DNA of the CDR3: TGTGCCAGCAGTTTAGGCCGACACCTGTTCCAGGATCAGCCCCAGCATTTT.

Note on this clonotype: The junction departs from germline at one end; a sequencing error may be responsible. CDR3 nucleotide sequence: TGTGTCAGCAGTTTATCTACAGGGGGAACCACTGAAGCTTTCTTT. Its protein product is CVSSLSTGGTTEAFF. The rearrangement links TRBV12-3 or TRBV12-4 to TRBJ1-1; 8 bases map to TRBD1. The CDR3 totals 15 residues.